The text below deals with one T cell receptor beta chain. The record originates from a study of T cell responses to AZD1222 COVID-19 vaccine. Sequenced by immunoSEQ multiplex PCR; TCRdb stores in-frame clones only, minus some. Seen here are 150,000 or so clones, roughly 90% observed once, and the top ten hold 1.3%. CDR1 is MDHEN, CDR2 SYDVKM, per germline. Trimming pared 5 bases from V and 4 bases from J, leaving 17 bases between. This CDR3 is 15 amino acids long. This TCR derives from an adult in good health. Sequencing was performed on peripheral blood, taken on day 0 of AZD1222 vaccination. V usage is TRBV28 and J usage is TRBJ1-2, with D possibly TRBD1 on 6 matching bases. CDR3 loop: CASSPLRGAPYGYTF. The CDR3 DNA follows: TGTGCCAGCAGTCCCCTAAGGGGGGCCCCCTATGGCTACACCTTC.